This TCR beta chain appears in the sequencing data of a study of tumor-infiltrating lymphocytes in primary liver carcinoma. Study-wide points: It was observed that only about 7.5-25% of the top clones appeared in every one of the five tumor regions.

The germline V gene encodes CDR1 SGHAT and CDR2 FQNNGV. V was pared by 3 bases and J by 7 bases, with 6 bases between. This CDR3 region has 12 residues. Production of TCR beta cDNA used around 500 ng total RNA together with a constant-region primer. Modified slightly, ARM-PCR produced TCR beta libraries over three nested multiplex PCR rounds. The first two PCR rounds, around 10 cycles each, used TRBV1-TRBV30 forward primers and a C-beta reverse primer. From the multiplex PCR reads, TCRdb called clonotypes with MiXCR, one entry per CDR3 protein. In the table there are approximately 100,000 distinct CDR3 sequences, around 71% of which are singletons. Starting material for RNA and DNA co-extraction consisted of about 20-33 mg of unsorted bulk tissue. By sample fraction, this clonotype is large. Its specificity is unknown.

This TCR was sampled from a woman aged 55-69 years with primary liver carcinoma and hepatitis B virus infection. The sequenced material came from liver tumor tissue from sampling region 2. As for subset: tumor region T2, inferior pole. This chain uses TRBV11-2 with TRBJ2-2; D is ambiguous. The CDR3 DNA sequence: TGTGCCAGCAGCTTCTGGGGCGGGGAGCTGTTTTTT. Its translation is CASSFWGGELFF. Drawing the rest from reference TRBV11-2 and TRBJ2-2, the complete variable domain is EAGVAQSPRYKIIEKRQSVAFWCNPISGHATLYWYQQILGQGPKLLIQFQNNGVVDDSQLPKDRFSAERLKGVDSTLKIQPAKLEDSAVYLCASSFWGGELFFGEGSRLTVL.